The count of the clone carrying this T cell receptor beta chain is one. The data were taken from a study of blood T cell repertoires in COVID-19. As for the study in general: Material from acute and convalescent COVID-19 was sourced from the United States, Italy and Spain. Sources were T cells, B-cell-depleted T cells, or PBMCs; the material itself was cDNA or gDNA.

With 0 bases clipped from V and 2 bases from J, the junction kept 12 bases outside the gene matches. The CDR3 contains 19 residues. CDR1 is MNHNS, CDR2 SASEGT, per germline. Original analysis: Reference gene primer amplification in the assay estimated nucleated cell counts. Repertoires were generated with immunoSEQ multiplex PCR, while TCRdb's copy carries only in-frame clones and drops some. The DNA was the basis for D and trimming; V, J and clone size are from that table. The sample holds approximately 240,000 clones; 65% to 85% are singletons and the top ten take around 5.5%. The rearrangement joins TRBV6-1 to TRBJ1-2; 10 nucleotides agree with TRBD1. Sequenced material: peripheral blood. This receptor was identified in a human donor in a cohort sampled during active COVID-19. The CDR3 coding sequence is TGTGCCAGCAGTGAAGCGATGACAGGGGGCCTAACGGGGAACTATGGCTACACCTTC. Protein: CASSEAMTGGLTGNYGYTF.